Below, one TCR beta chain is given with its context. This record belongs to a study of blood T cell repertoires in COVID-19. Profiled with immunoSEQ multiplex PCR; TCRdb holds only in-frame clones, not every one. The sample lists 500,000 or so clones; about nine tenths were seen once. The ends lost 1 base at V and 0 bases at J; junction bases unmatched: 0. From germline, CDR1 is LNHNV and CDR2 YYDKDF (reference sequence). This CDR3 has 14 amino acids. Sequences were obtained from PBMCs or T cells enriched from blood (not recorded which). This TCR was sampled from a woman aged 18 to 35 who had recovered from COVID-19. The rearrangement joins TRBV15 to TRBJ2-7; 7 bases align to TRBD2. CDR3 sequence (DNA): TGTGCCACCAGCAGAGGGACTAGCTCCTACGAGCAGTACTTC. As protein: CATSRGTSSYEQYF.